The next 26 T cell receptor beta chains were all read from a single sample in a study of T cells after yellow fever vaccination. TCRdb re-analysed the 5' RACE reads in MiXCR, keeping a single row per CDR3 protein. Of hundreds of thousands of distinct CDR3 sequences in the sample, 21% were seen once. The source was PBMCs, collected about 20 days after the first yellow fever vaccination. These receptors were obtained from a man aged 18 to 30 who received the YFV17D yellow fever vaccine.

The chain has TRBV5-1 and TRBJ2-3, with a possible D match to TRBD1 (6 bases). Trimming left V 0 bases short and J 7 bases short, with 12 bases between. The length of the CDR3 is 14 residues. Germline V CDR1 and CDR2: SGHRS, YFSETQ. The CDR3 DNA follows: TGCGCCAGCAGCTTGGAACAGGGTTTGTATACGCAGTATTTT. Translated: CASSLEQGLYTQYF.

The chain carries TRBV20-1 and TRBJ1-1, with 8 bases aligning to TRBD1. V was clipped by 5 bases and J by 5 bases; unmatched bases: 7. This CDR3 spans 13 amino acids. From germline, CDR1 is DFQATT and CDR2 SNEGSKA (reference sequence). CDR3 sequence reads: CSAVRQGRTEAFF. CDR3 in DNA: TGCAGTGCTGTTAGACAGGGGAGGACTGAAGCTTTCTTT.

This clonotype has more than one count but fewer than ten. The genes are TRBV4-1 and TRBJ1-1; no definite D call. V was shortened by 4 bases and J by 3 bases, with 9 bases between the two germline ends. Germline-derived CDR1 and CDR2 are MGHRA and YSYEKL. The CDR3 totals 13 residues. DNA for the CDR3: TGCGCCAGCAGCCGGGGATGGGACACTGAAGCTTTCTTT. It is translated as CASSRGWDTEAFF.

The J gene is TRBJ2-5, the V gene TRBV5-1, with unresolved D. V lost 0 bases, J lost 5 bases, and 11 bases lay in between. The CDR3 totals 14 residues. The germline gives CDR1 SGHRS, CDR2 YFSETQ. CDR3 bases: TGCGCCAGCAGCTTGGTGTCGGGTTTGGAGACCCAGTACTTC. Residues: CASSLVSGLETQYF.

There are a few counts of this clonotype. The chain joins TRBV15 to TRBJ2-4; D uncertain. Germline CDR1 reads LNHNV; CDR2 reads YYDKDF (reference sequence). Deletions cut 1 base from V and 6 bases from J, with 19 bases between. The CDR3 contains 17 residues. This CDR3 is CATSRAQRGRFGNIQYF. The DNA for the CDR3 is TGTGCCACCAGCAGAGCCCAGCGCGGCAGGTTCGGAAACATTCAGTACTTC.

To note about this clonotype: A read error may produce the germline difference seen at one junction end. This sequence joins TRBV7-3 and TRBJ1-2; possibly TRBD1 for D (6 bases). This CDR3 spans 13 amino acids. Germline CDR1 is SGHTA and CDR2 is FQGTGA. In DNA, the CDR3 is TGTTCCAGCAGCTTTACAGGGAAACGTGACTACACCTTC. Its translation: CSSSFTGKRDYTF.

This clonotype was detected a few times. The V call is TRBV20-1, the J call TRBJ2-7; 7 bases match TRBD1. This CDR3 is built from 16 residues. V was clipped by 0 bases and J by 6 bases; unmatched bases: 14. Per the germline V gene, CDR1 is DFQATT and CDR2 is SNEGSKA (reference sequence). This CDR3 is CSARDVVGGQDGEQYF. CDR3 nucleotides: TGCAGTGCTAGAGATGTTGTTGGAGGACAGGATGGCGAGCAGTACTTC.

The gene calls are TRBV20-1 and TRBJ2-2; D might be TRBD1 (5 bases). Germline V gene sequence: CDR1 DFQATT, CDR2 SNEGSKA (reference sequence). This CDR3 is built from 15 residues. The V end was cut by 3 bases, the J end by 4 bases, with 15 bases between. DNA of the CDR3: TGCAGTGCTAGGATGGGGCAGGGCGGCACCGGGGAGCTGTTTTTT. It encodes CSARMGQGGTGELFF.

This clonotype came up a few times. The chain couples TRBV7-3 to TRBJ1-2; D remains ambiguous. Trimming shortened V by 5 bases and J by 4 bases, and 17 bases separated the two germline ends. There are 15 residues in the CDR3. Germline V lookup: CDR1 SGHTA, CDR2 FQGTGA. The CDR3, as DNA: TGTGCCAGCAGCACCGGACCGGGCGGTGGCTATGGCTACACCTTC. Translating gives CASSTGPGGGYGYTF. Supplemented by reference TRBV7-3 and TRBJ1-2, the full variable domain reads GAGVSQTPSNKVTEKGKYVELRCDPISGHTALYWYRQSLGQGPEFLIYFQGTGAADDSGLPNDRFFAVRPEGSVSTLKIQRTERGDSAVYLCASSTGPGGGYGYTFGSGTRLTVV.

This clonotype was detected only a few times. The genes are TRBV7-9 and TRBJ2-2; 9 nucleotides align to TRBD2. V shed 8 bases, J shed 7 bases, and the junction held 5 bases outside the gene matches. The CDR3 covers 13 residues. Germline V lookup: CDR1 SEHNR, CDR2 FQNEAQ (reference sequence). CDR3 amino acids: CASGLALGGELFF. In nucleotides, the CDR3 is TGTGCCAGCGGACTAGCGTTGGGCGGGGAGCTGTTTTTT. Based on the CDR3 plus reference TRBV7-9 and TRBJ2-2, the full variable domain is DTGVSQNPRHKITKRGQNVTFRCDPISEHNRLYWYRQTLGQGPEFLTYFQNEAQLEKSRLLSDRFSAERPKGSFSTLEIQRTEQGDSAMYLCASGLALGGELFFGEGSRLTVL.

The J gene is TRBJ2-3, the V gene TRBV4-1, with TRBD2 matching over 14 bases. The length of the CDR3 is 18 residues. The germline CDR1 and CDR2 sequences are MGHRA and YSYEKL. After removal of 1 base from V and 0 bases from J, the junction contained 3 bases not matched to a gene. CDR3 loop: CASSQGGLAGGSTDTQYF. The DNA of the CDR3 is TGCGCCAGCAGCCAAGGTGGACTAGCGGGGGGTAGCACAGATACGCAGTATTTT.

This clonotype was counted ten times or more. The gene calls are TRBV24-1 and TRBJ1-1; no reliable D call. CDR1 is KGHDR, CDR2 SFDVKD, per germline. The ends were cut back, 1 base at V and 7 bases at J, with 12 bases in the middle. The CDR3 extends over 14 amino acids. The chain's CDR3 is CATSDLRDLNEAFF. The CDR3 DNA follows: TGTGCCACCAGTGATTTACGCGACCTCAATGAAGCTTTCTTT.

The J gene is TRBJ1-1, the V gene TRBV18, with 9 bases matching TRBD1. J gave up 7 bases and V 3 bases, and 3 bases lay outside the gene matches. This CDR3 region has 13 residues. The germline gives CDR1 KGHSH, CDR2 LQKENI. The DNA for the CDR3 is TGTGCCAGCTCACCGGGACAGGGAGATGAAGCTTTCTTT. Protein product: CASSPGQGDEAFF.

This clonotype was observed a handful of times. The chain is built from TRBV30 and TRBJ1-6, with D possibly matching TRBD1 (5 bases). This CDR3 has 15 residues. Germline CDR1 and CDR2: GTSNPN and SVGIG (reference sequence). Trimming took off 1 base at V and 3 bases at J, with 10 bases between the two ends. The CDR3 DNA sequence: TGTGCCTGGAGTGCCTCCGGGGGCTATAATTCACCCCTCCACTTT. This codes for CAWSASGGYNSPLHF.

V and J are TRBV5-5 and TRBJ1-2; 10 nucleotides line up with TRBD1. V gave up 0 bases and J gave up 4 bases; unmatched junction bases: 9. This CDR3 has 17 residues. Per germline, CDR1 SGHKS and CDR2 YYEKEE (reference sequence). CDR3 in amino acids: CASSLGLGTGVSYGYTF. CDR3 in DNA: TGTGCCAGCAGCTTGGGACTAGGGACAGGGGTGAGCTATGGCTACACCTTC.

This clonotype was seen more than once but under ten times. The chain has TRBV11-3 and TRBJ2-3; D unclear. CDR1 SGHNT and CDR2 YENEEA come from the germline V gene. V was trimmed by 5 bases and J by 4 bases, leaving 10 bases between them. This CDR3 is built from 13 residues. This CDR3 reads CASSRTRADTQYF. The CDR3 nucleotides are TGTGCCAGCAGCCGGACCCGGGCAGATACGCAGTATTTT.

There are many counts of this clonotype. This sequence joins TRBV12-3 or TRBV12-4 and TRBJ2-4, with unresolved D. There are 17 residues in the CDR3. V gave up 3 bases and J gave up 0 bases, with 15 bases separating them. CDR3: CASSFPTLGLAKNIQYF. The DNA for the CDR3 is TGTGCCAGCAGTTTCCCCACACTTGGGCTAGCCAAAAACATTCAGTACTTC.

This clonotype has a count of ten or more. The chain combines TRBV12-3 or TRBV12-4 with TRBJ2-5; D unclear. The CDR3 loop spans 14 amino acids. V was shortened by 2 bases and J by 0 bases, with 7 bases between the two germline ends. The CDR3 here is CASSLYGNQETQYF. Here the CDR3 DNA reads TGTGCCAGCAGTTTATATGGAAACCAAGAGACCCAGTACTTC.

This clonotype was counted between two and nine times. The CDR3 protein is CAWSSPSGPEQAFF. The CDR3 bases are TGTGCCTGGAGTTCACCCTCCGGACCCGAGCAAGCTTTCTTT. This chain links TRBV30 with TRBJ1-1, with D uncertain. The germline CDR1 and CDR2 sequences are GTSNPN and SVGIG (reference sequence). V lost 2 bases, J lost 9 bases, and 19 bases lay in between. The CDR3 runs 14 residues.

This clonotype was recorded at least ten times. The rearrangement joins TRBV20-1 to TRBJ1-1; perhaps TRBD1 as D (5 bases). Germline loops: CDR1 DFQATT, CDR2 SNEGSKA (reference sequence). Between the trimmed V and J ends, which lost 2 bases and 10 bases, there was a span of 20 bases. The CDR3 has 14 residues. CDR3 protein: CSARHPPGDLGAFF. CDR3 sequence (DNA): TGCAGTGCTAGACACCCCCCGGGGGATCTCGGAGCTTTCTTT.

This clonotype was seen only a few times. CDR3 in DNA: TGCGCCAGCAGTCAATCGGAGTACGGACCCTACGAGCAGTACGTC. Translation gives CASSQSEYGPYEQYV. The J gene is TRBJ2-7, the V gene TRBV23-1; no definite D call. TRBV23-1 is given ORF status, its function remaining uncertain. Trimming took 0 bases from V and 2 from J, leaving 11 bases between them. The CDR3 contains 15 residues.

This clonotype appeared a few times. The CDR3 sequence is CAISERPPEQYF. Here the CDR3 DNA reads TGTGCCATCAGTGAGAGGCCCCCCGAGCAGTACTTC. V usage is TRBV10-3 and J usage is TRBJ2-7; D not resolved. The germline V and J ends were trimmed by 2 bases and 6 bases, with 8 bases remaining between them. There are 12 residues in the CDR3. Germline V gives CDR1 ENHRY, CDR2 SYGVKD.

This clonotype has more than one count but fewer than ten. The CDR3 reads CASSSGSHTGELFF. Here the CDR3 DNA reads TGTGCCAGCAGCTCCGGGAGCCACACCGGGGAGCTGTTTTTT. The chain combines TRBV6-1 with TRBJ2-2; D is possibly TRBD2 (6 bases). The germline gives CDR1 MNHNS, CDR2 SASEGT. V was cut by 6 bases and J by 3 bases, with 11 bases left in between. This CDR3 is built from 14 residues.

The chain recombines TRBV2 with TRBJ1-5; 10 bases line up with TRBD1. Trimming took 7 bases from V and 6 from J; bases not matched to a gene: 6. Germline values: CDR1 SNHLY, CDR2 FYNNEI. This CDR3 contains 14 residues. The CDR3 is CASTTGTGAQPQHF. The CDR3 coding sequence is TGTGCCAGCACCACGGGGACAGGGGCTCAGCCCCAGCATTTT. The whole variable domain, filled in from reference TRBV2 and TRBJ1-5, reads EPEVTQTPSHQVTQMGQEVILRCVPISNHLYFYWYRQILGQKVEFLVSFYNNEISEKSEIFDDQFSVERPDGSNFTLKIRSTKLEDSAMYFCASTTGTGAQPQHFGDGTRLSIL.

This clonotype was observed a few times. The chain combines TRBV6-4 with TRBJ1-1, with 8 bases lining up with TRBD1. After removal of 4 bases from V and 2 bases from J, the junction contained 6 bases not matched to a gene. This CDR3 region has 15 residues. CDR1 and CDR2 (germline): MRHNA, SNTAGT. In nucleotides, the CDR3 is TGTGCCAGCAGTGTGCAGGGGGCGCATAACACTGAAGCTTTCTTT. Its protein product is CASSVQGAHNTEAFF.

J is TRBJ1-2 and V is TRBV7-2; the D gene is possibly TRBD1 (5 bases). CDR1 and CDR2 from the germline V gene are SGHTA and FQGNSA. This CDR3 comprises 13 residues. The V gene lost 0 bases and the J gene lost 6 bases, with 8 bases spanning the gap. The CDR3 DNA sequence: TGTGCCAGCAGCTTAGCGACCAGGGATGGCTACACCTTC. Translation gives CASSLATRDGYTF.